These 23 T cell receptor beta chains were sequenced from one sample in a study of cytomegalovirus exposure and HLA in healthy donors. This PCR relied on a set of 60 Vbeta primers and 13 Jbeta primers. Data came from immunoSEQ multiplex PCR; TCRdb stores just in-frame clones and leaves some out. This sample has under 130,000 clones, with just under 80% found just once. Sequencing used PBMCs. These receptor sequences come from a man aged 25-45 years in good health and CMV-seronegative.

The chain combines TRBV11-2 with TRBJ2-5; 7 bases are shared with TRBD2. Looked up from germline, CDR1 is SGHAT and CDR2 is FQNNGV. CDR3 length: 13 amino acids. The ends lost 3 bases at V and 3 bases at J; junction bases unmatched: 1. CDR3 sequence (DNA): TGTGCCAGCAGCTTTGCGGGGGAAGAGACCCAGTACTTC. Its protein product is CASSFAGEETQYF.

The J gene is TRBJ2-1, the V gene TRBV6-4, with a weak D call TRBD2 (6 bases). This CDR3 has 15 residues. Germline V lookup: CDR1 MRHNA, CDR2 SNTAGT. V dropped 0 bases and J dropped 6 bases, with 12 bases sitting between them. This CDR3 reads CASSDSRRRGNEQFF. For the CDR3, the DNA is TGTGCCAGCAGTGACTCGAGGCGGCGGGGCAATGAGCAGTTCTTC.

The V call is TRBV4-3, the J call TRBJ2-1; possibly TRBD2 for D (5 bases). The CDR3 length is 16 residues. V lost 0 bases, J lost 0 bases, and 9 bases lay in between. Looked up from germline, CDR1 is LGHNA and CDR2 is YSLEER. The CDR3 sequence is CASSQESGSSYNEQFF. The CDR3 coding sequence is TGCGCCAGCAGCCAAGAGAGCGGTAGCTCCTACAATGAGCAGTTCTTC.

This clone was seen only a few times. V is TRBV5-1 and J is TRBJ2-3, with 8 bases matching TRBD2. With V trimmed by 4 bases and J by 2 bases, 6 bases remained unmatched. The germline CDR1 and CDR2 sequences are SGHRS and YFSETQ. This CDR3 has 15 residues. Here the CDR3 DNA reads TGCGCCAGCAGCAAAGCGGGGGTGATCACAGATACGCAGTATTTT. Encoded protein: CASSKAGVITDTQYF.

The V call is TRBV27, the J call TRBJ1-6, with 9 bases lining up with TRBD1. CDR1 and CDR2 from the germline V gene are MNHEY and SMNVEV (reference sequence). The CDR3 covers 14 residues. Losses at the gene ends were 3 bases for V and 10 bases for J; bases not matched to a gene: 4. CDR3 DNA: TGTGCCAGCAGTTTTTGGGACAGGGAATCACCCCTCCACTTT. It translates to CASSFWDRESPLHF.

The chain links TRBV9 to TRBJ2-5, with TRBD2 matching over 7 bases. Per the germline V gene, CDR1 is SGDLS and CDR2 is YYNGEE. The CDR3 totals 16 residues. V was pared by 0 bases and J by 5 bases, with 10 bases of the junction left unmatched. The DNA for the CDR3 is TGTGCCAGCAGCGTAGGGCCCGCTAGCGGTGGCGAGACCCAGTACTTC. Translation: CASSVGPASGGETQYF.

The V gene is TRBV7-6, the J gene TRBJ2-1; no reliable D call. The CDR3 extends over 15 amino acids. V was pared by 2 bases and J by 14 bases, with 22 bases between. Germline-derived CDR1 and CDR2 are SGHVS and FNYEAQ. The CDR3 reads CASSLFSTMSKVEFF. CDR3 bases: TGTGCCAGCAGCTTATTTTCCACAATGTCGAAAGTTGAGTTCTTC.

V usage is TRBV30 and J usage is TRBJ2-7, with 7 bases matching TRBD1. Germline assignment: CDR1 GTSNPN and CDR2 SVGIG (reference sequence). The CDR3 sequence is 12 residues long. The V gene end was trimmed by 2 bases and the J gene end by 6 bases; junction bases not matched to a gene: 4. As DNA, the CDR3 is TGTGCCTGGAGTCCGACAGGGTTCGAGCAGTACTTC. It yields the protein CAWSPTGFEQYF.

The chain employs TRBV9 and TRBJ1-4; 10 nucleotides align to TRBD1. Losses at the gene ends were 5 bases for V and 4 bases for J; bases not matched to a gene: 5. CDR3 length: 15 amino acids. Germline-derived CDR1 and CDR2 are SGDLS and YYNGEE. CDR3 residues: CASSRTGGDNEKLFF. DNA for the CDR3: TGTGCCAGCAGTCGGACAGGGGGGGATAATGAAAAACTGTTTTTT.

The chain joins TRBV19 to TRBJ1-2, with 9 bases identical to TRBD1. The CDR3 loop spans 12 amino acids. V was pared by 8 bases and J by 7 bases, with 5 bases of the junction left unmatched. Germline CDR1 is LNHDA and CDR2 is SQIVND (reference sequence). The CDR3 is CASQQGAFGYTF. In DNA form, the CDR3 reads TGTGCCAGTCAACAGGGGGCATTTGGCTACACCTTC.

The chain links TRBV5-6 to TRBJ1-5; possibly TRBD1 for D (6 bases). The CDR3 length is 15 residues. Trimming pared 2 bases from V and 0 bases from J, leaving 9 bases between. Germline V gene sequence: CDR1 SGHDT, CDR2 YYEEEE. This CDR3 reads CASSFRDNSNQPQHF. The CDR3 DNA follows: TGTGCCAGCAGCTTCCGGGACAATAGCAATCAGCCCCAGCATTTT.

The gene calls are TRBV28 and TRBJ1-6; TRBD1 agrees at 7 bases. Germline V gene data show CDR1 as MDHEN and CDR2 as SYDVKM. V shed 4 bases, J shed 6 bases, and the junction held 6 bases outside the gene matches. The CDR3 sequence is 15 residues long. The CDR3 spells CASSSYRGGNSPLHF. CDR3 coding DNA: TGTGCCAGCAGTTCATACAGGGGAGGTAATTCACCCCTCCACTTT.

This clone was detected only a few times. CDR3 sequence: CASRDPKGEQYF. CDR3 nucleotide sequence: TGTGCCAGCAGGGACCCCAAGGGGGAGCAGTACTTC. J is TRBJ2-7 and V is TRBV2; weak D call: TRBD1 (5 bases). Germline loops: CDR1 SNHLY, CDR2 FYNNEI. Trimming left V 6 bases short and J 7 bases short, with 13 bases between. The CDR3 contains 12 residues.

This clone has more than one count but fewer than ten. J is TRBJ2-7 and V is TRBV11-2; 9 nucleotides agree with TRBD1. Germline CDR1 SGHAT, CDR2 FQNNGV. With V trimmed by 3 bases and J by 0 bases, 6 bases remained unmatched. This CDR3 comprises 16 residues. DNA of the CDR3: TGTGCCAGCAGCTTTGGTGGACAGGGGATCTCCTACGAGCAGTACTTC. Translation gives CASSFGGQGISYEQYF.

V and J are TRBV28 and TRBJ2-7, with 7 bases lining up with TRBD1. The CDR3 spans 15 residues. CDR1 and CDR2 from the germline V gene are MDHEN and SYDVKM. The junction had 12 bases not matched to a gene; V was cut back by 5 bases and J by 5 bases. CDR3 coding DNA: TGTGCCAGCAGTCCTACCGGGCAGGGGGACCACGAGCAGTACTTC. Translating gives CASSPTGQGDHEQYF.

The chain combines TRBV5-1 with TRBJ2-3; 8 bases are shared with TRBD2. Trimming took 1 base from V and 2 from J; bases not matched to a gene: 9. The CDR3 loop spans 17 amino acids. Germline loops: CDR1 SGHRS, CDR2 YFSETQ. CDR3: CASSLKRTSQFTDTQYF. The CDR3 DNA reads TGCGCCAGCAGCTTGAAGAGGACTAGCCAGTTCACAGATACGCAGTATTTT.

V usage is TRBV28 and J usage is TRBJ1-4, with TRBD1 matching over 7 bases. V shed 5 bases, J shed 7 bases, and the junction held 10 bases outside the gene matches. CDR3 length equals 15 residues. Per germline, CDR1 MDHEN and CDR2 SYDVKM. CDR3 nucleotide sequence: TGTGCCAGCAGTCCACTGGAGACAGGGAGTGAAAAACTGTTTTTT. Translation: CASSPLETGSEKLFF.

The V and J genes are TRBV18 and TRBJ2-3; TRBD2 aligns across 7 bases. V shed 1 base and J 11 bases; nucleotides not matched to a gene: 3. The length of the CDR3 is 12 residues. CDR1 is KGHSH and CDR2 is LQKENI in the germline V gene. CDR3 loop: CASSPLSGGQYF. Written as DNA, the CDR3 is TGTGCCAGCTCACCACTATCGGGGGGGCAGTATTTT.

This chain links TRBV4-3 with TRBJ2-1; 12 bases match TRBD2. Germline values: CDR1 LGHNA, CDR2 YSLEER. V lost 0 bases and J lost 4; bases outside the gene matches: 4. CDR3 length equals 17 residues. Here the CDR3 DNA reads TGCGCCAGCAGCCAAGATGTCGGACTAGCGGGGTACAATGAGCAGTTCTTC. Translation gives CASSQDVGLAGYNEQFF.

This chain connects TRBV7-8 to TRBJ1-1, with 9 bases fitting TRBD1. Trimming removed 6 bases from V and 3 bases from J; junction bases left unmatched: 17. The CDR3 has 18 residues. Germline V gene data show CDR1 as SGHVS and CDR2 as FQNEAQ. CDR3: CASRGLGQGFSGDTEAFF. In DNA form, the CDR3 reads TGTGCCAGCAGAGGCCTCGGACAGGGGTTTAGTGGGGACACTGAAGCTTTCTTT.

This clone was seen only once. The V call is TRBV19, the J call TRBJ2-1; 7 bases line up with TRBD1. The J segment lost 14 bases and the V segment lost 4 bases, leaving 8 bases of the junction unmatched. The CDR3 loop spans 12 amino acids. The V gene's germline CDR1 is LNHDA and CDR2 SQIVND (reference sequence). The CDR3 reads CASSTRDRKEFF. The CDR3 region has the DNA TGTGCCAGTAGTACTAGGGACAGAAAGGAGTTCTTC.

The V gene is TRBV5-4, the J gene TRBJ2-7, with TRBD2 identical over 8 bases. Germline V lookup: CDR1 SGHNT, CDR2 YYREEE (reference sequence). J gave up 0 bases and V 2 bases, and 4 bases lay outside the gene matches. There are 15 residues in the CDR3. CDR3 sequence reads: CASSFRGGDSYEQYF. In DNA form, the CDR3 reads TGTGCCAGCAGCTTTCGGGGGGGGGACTCCTACGAGCAGTACTTC.

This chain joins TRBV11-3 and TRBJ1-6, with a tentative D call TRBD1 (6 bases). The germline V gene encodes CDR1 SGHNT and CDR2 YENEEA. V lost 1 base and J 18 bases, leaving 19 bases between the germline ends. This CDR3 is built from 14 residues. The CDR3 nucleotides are TGTGCCAGCAGCTTAGTCCCTCGTAACAGGGAGGGCCACTTT. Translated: CASSLVPRNREGHF.